These T cell receptor beta chains were read from a single sample in a study of T-cell memory formation after mild COVID-19. TCRdb re-called the 5' RACE reads through MiXCR, storing one row per CDR3 protein. The profile shows some 13,000 distinct CDR3 sequences, around 11% of them singletons. The source material was PBMCs or a T cell subset sorted from them (not recorded which). The receptor source for this set is an adult woman who had mild COVID-19 (a few samples of this study predate the infection). Cell type and time point are not known. Both conserved end residues are part of each CDR3.

v_gene: TRBV9
CDR3aa: CASSARDWDGQPQHF

v_gene: TRBV12-3/TRBV12-4
CDR3aa: CASSPTGTGNEQYF

v_gene: TRBV12-3/TRBV12-4
CDR3aa: CASSLPLSNNTEAFF

v_gene: TRBV15
CDR3aa: CATSRVFQETQYF

v_gene: TRBV10-3
CDR3aa: CAISQRETYNEQFF

v_gene: TRBV12-3/TRBV12-4
CDR3aa: CASSFPLSEQYF

v_gene: TRBV25-1
CDR3aa: CASSEPGVVNIQYF

v_gene: TRBV7-8
CDR3aa: CASSPRQVNNSPLHF

v_gene: TRBV5-4
CDR3aa: CASSLEGAADTQYF

v_gene: TRBV7-9
CDR3aa: CASSFAVSNTGELFF

v_gene: TRBV24-1
CDR3aa: CATSGRMNTEAFF

v_gene: TRBV14
CDR3aa: CASSPRPGQPSNTGELFF

v_gene: TRBV30
CDR3aa: CAWSFFGRFGANVLTF

v_gene: TRBV2
CDR3aa: CASSWTGGEVNTGELFF

v_gene: TRBV29-1
CDR3aa: CSVELAGGFSYNEQFF

v_gene: TRBV29-1
CDR3aa: CSVEEMGQYEQYF

v_gene: TRBV25-1
CDR3aa: CASSEFRLTIREMTDTQYF

v_gene: TRBV5-6
CDR3aa: CASSLPGQLTYGYTF

v_gene: TRBV2
CDR3aa: CASRYGITEAFF

v_gene: TRBV29-1
CDR3aa: CSVELASNLNTEAFF

v_gene: TRBV2
CDR3aa: CASSETKGTEAFF

v_gene: TRBV7-9
CDR3aa: CASSRTGTGARGTEAFF

v_gene: TRBV6-2/TRBV6-3
CDR3aa: CASSWTEGGPMDQPQHF

v_gene: TRBV21-1
CDR3aa: CASSKVRQPCQETQYF

v_gene: TRBV6-6
CDR3aa: CASTPVLDRGLPNTHF

v_gene: TRBV4-1
CDR3aa: CASSQGPALAYEQYF

v_gene: TRBV7-3
CDR3aa: CASSYEGGPEAFF

v_gene: TRBV20-1
CDR3aa: CSAYRVGNQPQHF

v_gene: TRBV19
CDR3aa: CASSMLKAGQNTEAFF

v_gene: TRBV7-9
CDR3aa: CASSPTRWGLQSPEQFF

v_gene: TRBV11-3
CDR3aa: CASTGPNLRGQYF

v_gene: TRBV20-1
CDR3aa: CSARVPKETQYF

v_gene: TRBV7-9
CDR3aa: CASSARQGPYEQYF

v_gene: TRBV15
CDR3aa: CATSRPEGYF

v_gene: TRBV18
CDR3aa: CASSPPWELGTEAFF

v_gene: TRBV11-3
CDR3aa: CASTFTQLAGVETGELFF

v_gene: TRBV12-3/TRBV12-4
CDR3aa: CASSSDSSGGLRDTQYF

v_gene: TRBV5-1
CDR3aa: CASSWGPGTGSSYEQYF

v_gene: TRBV5-1
CDR3aa: CASSLVVGNTIYF

v_gene: TRBV11-2
CDR3aa: CASSLFGTDPPGTQYF

v_gene: TRBV12-3/TRBV12-4
CDR3aa: CASSLFPQGDWVEQYF

v_gene: TRBV2
CDR3aa: CAGRGGNTDTQYF

v_gene: TRBV7-2
CDR3aa: CASRSGTLSYEQYF

v_gene: TRBV4-1
CDR3aa: CASSHTVATGELFF

v_gene: TRBV27
CDR3aa: CASSTHILNSYNEQFF

v_gene: TRBV9
CDR3aa: CASSLRTSGSLDEQFF

v_gene: TRBV24-1
CDR3aa: CATSDFGPPGGSRHEQFF

v_gene: TRBV27
CDR3aa: CASSLYRLRDSKNIQYF

v_gene: TRBV29-1
CDR3aa: CSVAPSGGIQETQYF

v_gene: TRBV5-5
CDR3aa: CASSLWDNYEQYF

v_gene: TRBV5-4
CDR3aa: CASSFGTPDYGYTF

v_gene: TRBV24-1
CDR3aa: CATSGAERETQYF

v_gene: TRBV24-1
CDR3aa: CATSAGQDIYEQYF

v_gene: TRBV5-1
CDR3aa: CASKSSWGPNYEQYF

v_gene: TRBV5-6
CDR3aa: CASSLGDSPIFSEQYF